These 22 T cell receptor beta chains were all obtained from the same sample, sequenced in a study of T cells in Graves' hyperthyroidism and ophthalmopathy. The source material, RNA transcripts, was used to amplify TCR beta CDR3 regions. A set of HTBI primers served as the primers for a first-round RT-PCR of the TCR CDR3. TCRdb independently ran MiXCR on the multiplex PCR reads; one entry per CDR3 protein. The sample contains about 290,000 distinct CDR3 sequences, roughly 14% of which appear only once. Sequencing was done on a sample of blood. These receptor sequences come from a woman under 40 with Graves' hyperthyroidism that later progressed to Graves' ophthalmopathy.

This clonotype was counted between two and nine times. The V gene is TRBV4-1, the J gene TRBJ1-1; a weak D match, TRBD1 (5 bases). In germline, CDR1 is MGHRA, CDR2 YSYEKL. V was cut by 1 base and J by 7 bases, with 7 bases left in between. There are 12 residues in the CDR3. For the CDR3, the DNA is TGCGCCAGCAGCCAAGTCGGGGGTGAAGCTTTCTTT. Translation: CASSQVGGEAFF.

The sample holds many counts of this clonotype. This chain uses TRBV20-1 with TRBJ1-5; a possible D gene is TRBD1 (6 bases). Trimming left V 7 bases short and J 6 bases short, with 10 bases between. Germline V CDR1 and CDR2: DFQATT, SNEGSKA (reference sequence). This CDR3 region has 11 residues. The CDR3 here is CSVTGGQPQHF. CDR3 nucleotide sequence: TGCAGTGTGACAGGCGGTCAGCCCCAGCATTTT.

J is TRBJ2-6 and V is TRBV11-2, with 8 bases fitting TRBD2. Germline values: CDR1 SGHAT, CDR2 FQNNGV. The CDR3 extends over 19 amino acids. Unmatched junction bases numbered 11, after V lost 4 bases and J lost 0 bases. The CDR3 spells CASSSWAGGPLSGANVLTF. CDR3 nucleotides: TGTGCCAGCAGCTCCTGGGCGGGGGGCCCCCTCTCTGGGGCCAACGTCCTGACTTTC.

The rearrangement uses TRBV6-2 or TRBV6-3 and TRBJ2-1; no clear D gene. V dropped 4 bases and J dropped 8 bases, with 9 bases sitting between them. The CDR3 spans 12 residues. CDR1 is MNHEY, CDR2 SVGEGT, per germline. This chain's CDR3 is CASSSDSDEQFF. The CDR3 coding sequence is TGTGCCAGCAGTTCGGATTCGGATGAGCAGTTCTTC.

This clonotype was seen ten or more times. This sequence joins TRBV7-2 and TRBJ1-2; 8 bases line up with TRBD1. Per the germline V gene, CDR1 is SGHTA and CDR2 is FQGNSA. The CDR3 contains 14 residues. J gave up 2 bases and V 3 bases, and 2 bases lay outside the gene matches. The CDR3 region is CASSLGQENYGYTF. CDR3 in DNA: TGTGCCAGCAGCTTGGGACAGGAGAACTATGGCTACACCTTC.

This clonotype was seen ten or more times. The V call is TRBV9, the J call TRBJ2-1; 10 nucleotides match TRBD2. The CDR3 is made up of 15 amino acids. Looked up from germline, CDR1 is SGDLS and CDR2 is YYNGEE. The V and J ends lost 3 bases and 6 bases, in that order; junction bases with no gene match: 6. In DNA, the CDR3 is TGTGCCAGCAGCGCGGAGGCTAGCGGGAGCAATGAGCAGTTCTTC. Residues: CASSAEASGSNEQFF.

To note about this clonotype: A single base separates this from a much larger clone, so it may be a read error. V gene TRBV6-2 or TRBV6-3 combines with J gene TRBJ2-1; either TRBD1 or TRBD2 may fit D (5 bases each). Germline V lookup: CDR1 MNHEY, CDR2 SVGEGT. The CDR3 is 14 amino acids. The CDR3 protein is CASRGSGEYKEQFF. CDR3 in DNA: TGTGCCAGCCGGGGCTCAGGAGAATACAAGGAGCAGTTCTTC.

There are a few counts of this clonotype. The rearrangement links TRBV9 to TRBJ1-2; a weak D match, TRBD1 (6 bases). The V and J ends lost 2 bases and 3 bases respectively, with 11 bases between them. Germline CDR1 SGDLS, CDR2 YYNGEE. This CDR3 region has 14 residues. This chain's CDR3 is CASSVTGGHYGYTF. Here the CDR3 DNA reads TGTGCCAGCAGCGTGACCGGGGGGCACTATGGCTACACCTTC. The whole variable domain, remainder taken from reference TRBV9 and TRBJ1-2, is DSGVTQTPKHLITATGQRVTLRCSPRSGDLSVYWYQQSLDQGLQFLIQYYNGEERAKGNILERFSAQQFPDLHSELNLSSLELGDSALYFCASSVTGGHYGYTFGSGTRLTVV.

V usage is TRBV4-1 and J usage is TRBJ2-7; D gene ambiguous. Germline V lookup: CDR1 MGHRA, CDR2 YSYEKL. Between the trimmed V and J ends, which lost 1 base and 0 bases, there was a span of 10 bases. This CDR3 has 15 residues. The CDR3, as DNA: TGCGCCAGCAGCCAAGGACAAACCAACTCCTACGAGCAGTACTTC. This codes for CASSQGQTNSYEQYF.

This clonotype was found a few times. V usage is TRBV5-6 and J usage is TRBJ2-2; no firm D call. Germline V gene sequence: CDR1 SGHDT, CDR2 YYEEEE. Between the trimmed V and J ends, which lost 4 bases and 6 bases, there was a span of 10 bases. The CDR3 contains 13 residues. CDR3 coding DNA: TGTGCCAGCAGCCTGGTAACCCCCGGGGAGCTGTTTTTT. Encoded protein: CASSLVTPGELFF.

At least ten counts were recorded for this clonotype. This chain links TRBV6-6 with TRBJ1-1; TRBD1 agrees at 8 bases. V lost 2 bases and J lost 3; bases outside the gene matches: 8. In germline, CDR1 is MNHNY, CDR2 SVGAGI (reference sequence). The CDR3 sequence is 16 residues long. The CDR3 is CASSYGAGGWHTEAFF. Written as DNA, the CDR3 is TGTGCCAGCAGTTACGGGGCAGGGGGCTGGCACACTGAAGCTTTCTTT.

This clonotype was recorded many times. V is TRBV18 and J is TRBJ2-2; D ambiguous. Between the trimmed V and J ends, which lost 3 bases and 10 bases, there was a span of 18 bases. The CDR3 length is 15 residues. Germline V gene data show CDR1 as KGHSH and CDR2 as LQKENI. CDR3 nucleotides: TGTGCCAGCTCACCGTTAGTGCTTACGGACGAGGAGCTGTTTTTT. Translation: CASSPLVLTDEELFF.

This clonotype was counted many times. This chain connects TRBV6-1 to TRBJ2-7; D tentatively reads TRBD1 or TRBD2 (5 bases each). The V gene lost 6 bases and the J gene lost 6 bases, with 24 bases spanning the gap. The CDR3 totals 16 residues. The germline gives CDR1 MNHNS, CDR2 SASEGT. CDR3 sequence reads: CASSPRGELPRAEQYF. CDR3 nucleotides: TGTGCCAGCAGCCCTCGAGGGGAGCTCCCGAGGGCCGAGCAGTACTTC.

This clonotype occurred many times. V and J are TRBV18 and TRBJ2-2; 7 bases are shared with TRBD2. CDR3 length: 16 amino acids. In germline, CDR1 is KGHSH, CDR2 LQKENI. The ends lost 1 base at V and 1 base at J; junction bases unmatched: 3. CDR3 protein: CASSPRPSGNTGELFF. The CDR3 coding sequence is TGTGCCAGCTCACCACGGCCTAGCGGGAACACCGGGGAGCTGTTTTTT.

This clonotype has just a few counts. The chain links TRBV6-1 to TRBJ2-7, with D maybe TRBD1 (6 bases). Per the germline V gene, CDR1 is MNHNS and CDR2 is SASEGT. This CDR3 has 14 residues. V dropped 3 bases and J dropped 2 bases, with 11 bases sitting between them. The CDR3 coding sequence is TGTGCCAGCAGTGAGTTTCGGGACACCTACGAGCAGTACTTC. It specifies CASSEFRDTYEQYF.

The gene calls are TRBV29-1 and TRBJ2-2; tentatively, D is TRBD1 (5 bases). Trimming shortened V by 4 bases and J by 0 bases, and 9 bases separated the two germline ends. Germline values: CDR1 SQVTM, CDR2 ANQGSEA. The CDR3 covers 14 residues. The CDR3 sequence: CSVGEGANTGELFF. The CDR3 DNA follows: TGCAGCGTTGGGGAAGGGGCGAACACCGGGGAGCTGTTTTTT.

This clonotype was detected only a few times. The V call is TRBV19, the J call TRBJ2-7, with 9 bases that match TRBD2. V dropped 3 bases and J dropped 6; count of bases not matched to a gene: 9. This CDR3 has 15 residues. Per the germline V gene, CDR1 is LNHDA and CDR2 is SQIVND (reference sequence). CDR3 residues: CASSITAGGSGEQYF. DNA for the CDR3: TGTGCCAGTAGTATTACAGCGGGAGGTTCGGGCGAGCAGTACTTC.

The CDR3 region is CASSVSAGALNYGYTF. The CDR3 coding sequence is TGTGCCAGCAGTGTAAGCGCGGGGGCGCTCAACTATGGCTACACCTTC. The V gene is TRBV6-4, the J gene TRBJ1-2; tentatively, D is TRBD1 (6 bases). V lost 4 bases and J 2 bases, leaving 17 bases between the germline ends. The CDR3 spans 16 residues. Per germline, CDR1 MRHNA and CDR2 SNTAGT.

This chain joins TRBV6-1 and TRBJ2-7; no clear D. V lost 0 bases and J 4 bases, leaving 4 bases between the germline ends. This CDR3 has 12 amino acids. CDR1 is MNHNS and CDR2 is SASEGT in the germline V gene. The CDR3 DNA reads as TGTGCCAGCAGTGAAGCGCAATACGAGCAGTACTTC. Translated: CASSEAQYEQYF.

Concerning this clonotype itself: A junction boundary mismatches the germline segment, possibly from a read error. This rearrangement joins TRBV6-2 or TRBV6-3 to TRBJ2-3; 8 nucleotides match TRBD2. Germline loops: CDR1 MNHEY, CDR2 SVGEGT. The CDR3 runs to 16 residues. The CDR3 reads CASSDSWREAPDTQYF. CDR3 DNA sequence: TGTGCCAGCAGTGACTCGTGGCGGGAGGCCCCAGATACGCAGTATTTT.

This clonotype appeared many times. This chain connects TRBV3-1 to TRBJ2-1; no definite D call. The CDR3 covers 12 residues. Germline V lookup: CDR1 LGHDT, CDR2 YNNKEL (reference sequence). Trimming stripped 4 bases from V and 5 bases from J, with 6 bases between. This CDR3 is CASSLDHNEQFF. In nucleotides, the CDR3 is TGTGCCAGCAGCCTGGATCACAATGAGCAGTTCTTC.

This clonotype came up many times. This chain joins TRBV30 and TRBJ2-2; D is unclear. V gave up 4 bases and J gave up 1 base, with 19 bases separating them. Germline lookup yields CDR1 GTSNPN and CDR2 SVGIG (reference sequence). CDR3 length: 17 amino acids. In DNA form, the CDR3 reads TGTGCCTGGACCCTAAGCCTCGGACGCCTGAACACCGGGGAGCTGTTTTTT. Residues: CAWTLSLGRLNTGELFF.